This passage covers 5 T cell receptor beta chains from one sample sequenced in a study of T cell clones after liver transplantation. TCRdb keeps only in-frame clones here, not all; method: immunoSEQ multiplex PCR. This sample has tens of thousands of clones, with about 83% found just once. Specimen: CD8+ T cells from blood, collected 54 months after liver transplant. Receptor source: a human patient who received a liver transplant. Certain T cells may be donor cells from the graft.

For the CDR3, the DNA is TGTGCCAGCAGCCAATCACCAGGGATACACGAGCAGTACTTC. Translating gives CASSQSPGIHEQYF. This chain uses TRBV7-6 with TRBJ2-7, with D possibly matching TRBD1 (5 bases). The CDR3 consists of 14 residues. Per the germline V gene, CDR1 is SGHVS and CDR2 is FNYEAQ. V was clipped by 5 bases and J by 5 bases, with 16 bases between them. The full variable domain, in which reference TRBV7-6 and TRBJ2-7 provide the parts outside the CDR3, is GAGVSQSPRYKVTKRGQDVALRCDPISGHVSLYWYRQALGQGPEFLTYFNYEAQQDKSGLPNDRFSAERPEGSISTLTIQRTEQRDSAMYRCASSQSPGIHEQYFGPGTRLTVT.

CDR3 residues: CASSLTYGYTF. The CDR3 DNA follows: TGTGCCAGCAGCTTAACCTATGGCTACACCTTC. V usage is TRBV11-2 and J usage is TRBJ1-2; D is undetermined. The CDR3 consists of 11 residues. Germline V gene data show CDR1 as SGHAT and CDR2 as FQNNGV. V lost 2 bases and J lost 4, with 2 bases in between.

Remarks on this clone: No DNA is shown, since the ends of the CDR3 on it are uncertain; the CDR3 is the one TCRdb lists. The chain couples TRBV21-1 to TRBJ1-1. TRBV21-1 has pseudogene status. The CDR3 comprises 17 residues, both ends counted. The chain's CDR3 is CAPHPVGGGSSDTEAFF.

The gene calls are TRBV19 and TRBJ1-2, with D maybe TRBD1 (6 bases). Trimming took off 3 bases at V and 0 bases at J, with 11 bases between the two ends. This CDR3 has 15 residues. The germline V gene has CDR1 LNHDA and CDR2 SQIVND (reference sequence). The CDR3 nucleotides read TGTGCCAGTAGTATTTATGCAGGGGCTAACTATGGCTACACCTTC. Its protein is CASSIYAGANYGYTF.

This clone is termed medium-sized. J is TRBJ1-1 and V is TRBV11-2; D ambiguous. Germline lookup yields CDR1 SGHAT and CDR2 FQNNGV. This CDR3 is 15 amino acids long. Trimming shortened V by 3 bases and J by 0 bases, and 11 bases separated the two germline ends. CDR3 in amino acids: CASSFSHTMNTEAFF. The CDR3, as DNA: TGTGCCAGCAGCTTCAGTCATACAATGAACACTGAAGCTTTCTTT.